Listed below are T cell receptor beta chains from one sample, sequenced in a study of early T cells in non-severe SARS-CoV-2 infection. In TCRdb, the 5' RACE reads were re-called with MiXCR into one record per CDR3 protein. This sample has some 55,000 distinct CDR3 sequences, with more than 10% found just once. The sequencing here drew on whole blood, taken at baseline. These receptors all stem from an adult who was a healthcare worker with PCR-confirmed SARS-CoV-2 infection or an uninfected control (not recorded which). Both conserved end residues are part of each CDR3. Fields, in order: V gene, clone size, J gene, D gene, CDR3 DNA, CDR3 protein. The D gene is left open where the match is weak. The listing skips clone size in some rows; elsewhere it reads once, few, many or a size class.

>TRBV19|many|TRBJ2-1|.
TGTGCCAGTAGTATATCAGGGCCCTCCTACAATGAGCAGTTCTTC
CASSISGPSYNEQFF
>TRBV27|.|TRBJ2-1|.
TGTGCCAGCCCCCGTTGGATGGGGACATACAATGAGCAGTTCTTC
CASPRWMGTYNEQFF
>TRBV9|few|TRBJ1-4|TRBD1
TGTGCCAGCAGCGCCCAGGGGGCGGTAGCTAATGAAAAACTGTTTTTT
CASSAQGAVANEKLFF
>TRBV29-1|few|TRBJ2-7|TRBD1
TGCAGCGCCGGGGACAGGTTCTACGAGCAGTACTTC
CSAGDRFYEQYF
>TRBV3-1|.|TRBJ2-7|TRBD2
TGTGCCAGCAGCACCGGGACTAGCGGGAGTGCTGAGCAGTACTTC
CASSTGTSGSAEQYF
>TRBV20-1|.|TRBJ2-2|TRBD2
TGCAGTGCTAGACAGACTAGCGGGAAGACAAATACCGGGGAGCTGTTTTTT
CSARQTSGKTNTGELFF
>TRBV28|few|TRBJ1-1|.
TGTGCCAGCAGTTTTCCCGAATACCCTTCACGGGCTTTCTTT
CASSFPEYPSRAFF
>TRBV12-3/TRBV12-4|many|TRBJ2-3|.
TGTGCCAGCAGTTTGTACACAGATACGCAGTATTTT
CASSLYTDTQYF
>TRBV7-9|few|TRBJ2-7|.
TGTGCCAGCAGCTTCGAGAGGTACGAGCAGTACTTC
CASSFERYEQYF
>TRBV7-2|many|TRBJ1-1|.
TGTGCCAGCAGCTTAGGACATTTAATGGCTGAAGCTTTCTTT
CASSLGHLMAEAFF
>TRBV29-1|few|TRBJ1-5|TRBD1
TGCAGCGTTGTGACAGGGGTTTATAGCAATCAGCCCCAGCATTTT
CSVVTGVYSNQPQHF
>TRBV29-1|few|TRBJ2-7|.
TGCAGCGTTAGTCTTAGTATAGGAGAGCAGTACTTC
CSVSLSIGEQYF
>TRBV12-3/TRBV12-4|few|TRBJ1-4|.
TGTGCCAGCAGTTCAGGGTGGCGTGATGAAAAACTGTTTTTT
CASSSGWRDEKLFF
>TRBV14|.|TRBJ2-5|TRBD1
TGTGCCAGCCGGGACAGGGGGCGAGAGACCCAGTACTTC
CASRDRGRETQYF
>TRBV11-2|few|TRBJ2-5|TRBD2
TGTGCCAGCAGCTTAGGCGGGAGGGCAGGAGAGACCCAGTACTTC
CASSLGGRAGETQYF
>TRBV7-9|many|TRBJ2-2|.
TGTGCCAGCACGTGGACGGCGAACACCGGGGAGCTGTTTTTT
CASTWTANTGELFF
>TRBV11-2|few|TRBJ2-3|.
TGTGCCAGCAGCTTCCGGGACTCCCCGACAAGTACGCAGTATTTT
CASSFRDSPTSTQYF
>TRBV29-1|medium-sized|TRBJ2-2|.
TGCAGCGTTTCAGTGGGTAGTCGGACCGGGGAGCTGTTTTTT
CSVSVGSRTGELFF
>TRBV27|.|TRBJ2-6|.
TGTGCCAGCAGTGTATACGGGCGCGCTGGGGCCAACGTCCTGACTTTC
CASSVYGRAGANVLTF
>TRBV5-1|.|TRBJ2-1|.
TGCGCCAGCAAAGCCCGGGACTGGGGGGCCAAGGAGCAGTTCTTC
CASKARDWGAKEQFF
>TRBV28|many|TRBJ2-3|TRBD2
TGTGCCAGCAGGACGGCCAGCGGGAACACAGATACGCAGTATTTT
CASRTASGNTDTQYF
>TRBV20-1|.|TRBJ2-7|.
TGCAGTGCTAGTTCAACCCAACTTCGGGTCCTATCCTACGAGCAGTACTTC
CSASSTQLRVLSYEQYF
>TRBV20-1|few|TRBJ1-1|.
TGCAGTGCCCCAGGGACGGGCACTGAAGCTTTCTTT
CSAPGTGTEAFF
>TRBV20-1|few|TRBJ2-1|TRBD2
TGCAGTTCTAGCGGGAGGGGGGTACGGAATGAGCAGTTCTTC
CSSSGRGVRNEQFF
>TRBV7-9|many|TRBJ2-1|.
TGTGCCAGCAGACAGGGACATAACAATGAGCAGTTCTTC
CASRQGHNNEQFF
>TRBV1|few|TRBJ1-6|.
TGCACCAGCAGCCAGAACAGCCGCTCCTATAATTCACCCCTCCACTTT
CTSSQNSRSYNSPLHF
>TRBV6-5|few|TRBJ1-4|.
TGTGCCAGCAGTTACCAGGGCGATGAAAAACTGTTTTTT
CASSYQGDEKLFF
>TRBV27|many|TRBJ1-1|.
TGTGCCAGCAGTTTTAAGGTTGTCACCAAATCGAACACTGAAGCTTTCTTT
CASSFKVVTKSNTEAFF
>TRBV11-3|.|TRBJ2-2|TRBD1
TGTGCCAGCAGCTTCCCCGGGACAGGGATCACCGGGGAGCTGTTTTTT
CASSFPGTGITGELFF
>TRBV7-2|.|TRBJ1-5|TRBD1
TGTGCCAGCAGCCCCGACAGGGGAGGGGTCAATCAGCCCCAGCATTTT
CASSPDRGGVNQPQHF
>TRBV14|many|TRBJ1-1|.
TGTGCCAGCAGCCGACAGGTTTCCGACACTGAAGCTTTCTTT
CASSRQVSDTEAFF
>TRBV5-5|few|TRBJ2-2|.
TGTGCCAGCAGCTCCATTCTTCTGGGCGGGGAGCTGTTTTTT
CASSSILLGGELFF
>TRBV2|.|TRBJ2-1|.
.
CASKDWTEYFGNEQFF
>TRBV5-5|few|TRBJ2-1|TRBD2
TGTGCCAGCAGCTCCCCTAGTAGCGGGAGTTACAATGAGCAGTTCTTC
CASSSPSSGSYNEQFF
>TRBV6-5|many|TRBJ2-7|.
TGTGCCAGCAGTTCCGGGGGCTCCTACGAGCAGTACTTC
CASSSGGSYEQYF
>TRBV3-1|many|TRBJ2-5|TRBD2
TGTGCCAGCAGCCCGGGACTAGCGGGACGCCAAGAGACCCAGTACTTC
CASSPGLAGRQETQYF
>TRBV11-2|.|TRBJ2-7|.
TGTGCCAGCAGCCCCAGACAGCTATACGAGCAGTACTTC
CASSPRQLYEQYF
>TRBV7-9|.|TRBJ2-5|.
TGTGCCAGCAGCCCCCCTTTAGCGGAGCAAGAGACCCAGTACTTC
CASSPPLAEQETQYF
>TRBV2|.|TRBJ2-2|TRBD1
TGTGCCAGCAGGAGACAGGGGGGGAACACCGGGGAGCTGTTTTTT
CASRRQGGNTGELFF
>TRBV15|.|TRBJ1-1|.
TGTGCCACCAGCAGAGGTAGGCAGGGAATGAACACTGAAGCTTTCTTT
CATSRGRQGMNTEAFF
>TRBV7-3|few|TRBJ1-1|.
TGTGCCAGCAGCACCGGACCTAACACTGAAGCTTTCTTT
CASSTGPNTEAFF
>TRBV29-1|.|TRBJ2-3|.
TGCAGCGTTGTTGGGTGGGGAGATACGCAGTATTTT
CSVVGWGDTQYF
>TRBV24-1|.|TRBJ1-5|.
TGTGCCACCAGTGAATCCCAGCAGAGCAATCAGCCCCAGCATTTT
CATSESQQSNQPQHF
>TRBV5-1|many|TRBJ2-1|TRBD2
TGCGCCAGCAGCTTGGCCGGTCTAGCGGGACTGCCCTCCTACAATGAGCAGTTCTTC
CASSLAGLAGLPSYNEQFF
>TRBV11-2|many|TRBJ2-7|.
TGTGCCAGCAGCTTAGATCTCTACGAGCAGTACTTC
CASSLDLYEQYF
>TRBV5-4|many|TRBJ2-5|.
TGTGCCAGCAGCTTGGAAGCCGGGGTGTCCGAGACCCAGTACTTC
CASSLEAGVSETQYF
>TRBV11-3|.|TRBJ2-3|.
TGTGCCAGCAGCCCCCGGAGGGTCGAGATAGATACGCAGTATTTT
CASSPRRVEIDTQYF
>TRBV2|few|TRBJ1-1|TRBD1
TGTGCCAGCAGTACCCGACAGGGGGAAACTGAAGCTTTCTTT
CASSTRQGETEAFF
>TRBV2|many|TRBJ1-5|.
TGTGCCAGCAGTGCAGACAATCAGCCCCAGCATTTT
CASSADNQPQHF
>TRBV11-2|.|TRBJ1-6|TRBD1
TGTGCCAGCAGCCCATTGGGACAGGGTCCCCTCCACTTT
CASSPLGQGPLHF